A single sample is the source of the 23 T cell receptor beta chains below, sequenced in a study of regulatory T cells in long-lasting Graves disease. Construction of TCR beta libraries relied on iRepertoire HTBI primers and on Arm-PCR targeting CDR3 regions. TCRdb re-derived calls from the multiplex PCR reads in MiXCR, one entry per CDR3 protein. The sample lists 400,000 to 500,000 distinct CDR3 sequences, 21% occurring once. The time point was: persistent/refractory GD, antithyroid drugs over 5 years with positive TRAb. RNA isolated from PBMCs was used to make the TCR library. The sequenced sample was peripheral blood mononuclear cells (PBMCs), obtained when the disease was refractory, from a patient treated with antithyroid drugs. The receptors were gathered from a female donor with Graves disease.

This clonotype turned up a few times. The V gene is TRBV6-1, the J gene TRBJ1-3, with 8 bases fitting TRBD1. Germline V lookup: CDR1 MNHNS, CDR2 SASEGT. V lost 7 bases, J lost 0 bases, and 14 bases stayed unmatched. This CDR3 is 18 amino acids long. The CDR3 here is CASNRDRYPASSGNTIYF. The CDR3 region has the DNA TGTGCCAGCAATCGGGACAGGTATCCAGCTAGCTCTGGAAACACCATATATTTT.

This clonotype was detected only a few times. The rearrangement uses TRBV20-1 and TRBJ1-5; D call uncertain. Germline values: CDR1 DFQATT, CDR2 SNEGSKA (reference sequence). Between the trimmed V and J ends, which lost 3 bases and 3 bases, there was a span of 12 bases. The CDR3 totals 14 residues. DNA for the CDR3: TGCAGTGCTAGGGCCGTCGCCCTCAATCAGCCCCAGCATTTT. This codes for CSARAVALNQPQHF.

The CDR3, as DNA: TGTGCCAGCAGGTCACCAGGGGGGCGCGGAAACACCATATATTTT. It codes for CASRSPGGRGNTIYF. V is TRBV3-1 and J is TRBJ1-3; the match to TRBD1 covers 7 bases. There are 15 residues in the CDR3. The germline CDR1 and CDR2 sequences are LGHDT and YNNKEL (reference sequence). Losses at the gene ends were 6 bases for V and 4 bases for J; bases not matched to a gene: 9.

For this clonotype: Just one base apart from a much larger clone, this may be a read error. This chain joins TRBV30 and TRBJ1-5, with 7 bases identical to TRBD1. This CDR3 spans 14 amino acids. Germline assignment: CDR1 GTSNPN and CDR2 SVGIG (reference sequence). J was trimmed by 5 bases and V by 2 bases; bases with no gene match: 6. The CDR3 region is CAWSNRGYDQPQHF. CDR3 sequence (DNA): TGTGCCTGGAGTAACAGGGGATACGATCAGCCCCAGCATTTT.

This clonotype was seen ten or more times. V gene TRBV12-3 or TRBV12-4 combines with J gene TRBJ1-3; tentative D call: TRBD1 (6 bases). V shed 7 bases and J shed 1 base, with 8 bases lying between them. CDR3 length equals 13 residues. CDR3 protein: CASKTGSGNTIYF. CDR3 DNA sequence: TGTGCCAGCAAAACAGGGTCTGGAAACACCATATATTTT.

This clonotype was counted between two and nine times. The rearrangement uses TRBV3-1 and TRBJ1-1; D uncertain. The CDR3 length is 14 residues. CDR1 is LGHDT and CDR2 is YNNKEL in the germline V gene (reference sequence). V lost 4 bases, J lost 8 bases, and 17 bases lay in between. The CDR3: CASSPGSTGIEAFF. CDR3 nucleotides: TGTGCCAGCAGCCCCGGATCCACCGGCATAGAAGCTTTCTTT.

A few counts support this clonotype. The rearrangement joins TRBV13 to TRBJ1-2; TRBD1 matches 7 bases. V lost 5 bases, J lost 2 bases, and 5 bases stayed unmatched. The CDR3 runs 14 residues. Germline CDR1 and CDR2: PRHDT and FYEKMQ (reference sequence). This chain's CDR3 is CASSIGQANYGYTF. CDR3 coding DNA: TGTGCCAGCAGCATTGGACAGGCCAACTATGGCTACACCTTC.

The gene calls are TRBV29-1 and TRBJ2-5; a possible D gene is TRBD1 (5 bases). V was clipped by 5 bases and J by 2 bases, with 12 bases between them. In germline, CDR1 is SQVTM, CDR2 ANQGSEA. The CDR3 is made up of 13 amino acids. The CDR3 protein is CSVPPGLQETQYF. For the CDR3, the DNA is TGCAGCGTTCCCCCAGGGTTACAAGAGACCCAGTACTTC.

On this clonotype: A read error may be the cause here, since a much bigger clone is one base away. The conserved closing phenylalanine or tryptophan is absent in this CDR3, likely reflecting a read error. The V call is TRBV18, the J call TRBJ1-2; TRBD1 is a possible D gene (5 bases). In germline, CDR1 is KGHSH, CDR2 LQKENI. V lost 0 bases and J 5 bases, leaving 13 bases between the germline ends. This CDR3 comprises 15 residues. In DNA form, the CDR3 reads TGTGCCAGCTCACCACCGGGGGGAGCGGCGTATGGCTACACCCTC. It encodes CASSPPGGAAYGYTL.

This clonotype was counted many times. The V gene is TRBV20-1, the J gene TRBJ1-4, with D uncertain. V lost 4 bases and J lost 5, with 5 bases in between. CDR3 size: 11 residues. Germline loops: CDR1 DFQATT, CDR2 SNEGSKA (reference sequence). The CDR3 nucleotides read TGCAGTGCTAAGGAGAATGAAAAACTGTTTTTT. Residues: CSAKENEKLFF.

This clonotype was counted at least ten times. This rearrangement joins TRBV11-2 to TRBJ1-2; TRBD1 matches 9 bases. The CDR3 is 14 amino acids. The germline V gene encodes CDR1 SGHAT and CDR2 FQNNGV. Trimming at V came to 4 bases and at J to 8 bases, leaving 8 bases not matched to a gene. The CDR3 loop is CASSSRDRERGYTF. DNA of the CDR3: TGTGCCAGCAGCTCCCGGGACAGGGAACGGGGCTACACCTTC.

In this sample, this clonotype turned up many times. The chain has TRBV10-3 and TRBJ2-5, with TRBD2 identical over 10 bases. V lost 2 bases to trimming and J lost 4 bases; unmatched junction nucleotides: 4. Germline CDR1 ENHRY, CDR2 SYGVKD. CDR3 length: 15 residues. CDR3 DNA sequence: TGTGCCATCAGTGAGATAGCGGGAGGACTAGAGACCCAGTACTTC. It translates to CAISEIAGGLETQYF.

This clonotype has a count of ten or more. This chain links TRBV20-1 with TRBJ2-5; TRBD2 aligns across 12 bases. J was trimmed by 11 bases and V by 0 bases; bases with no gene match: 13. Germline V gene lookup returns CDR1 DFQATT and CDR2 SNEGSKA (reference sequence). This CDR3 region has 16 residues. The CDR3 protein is CSARDPASGRGGGQYF. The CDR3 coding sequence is TGCAGTGCTAGAGACCCGGCTAGCGGGAGGGGCGGGGGACAGTACTTC.

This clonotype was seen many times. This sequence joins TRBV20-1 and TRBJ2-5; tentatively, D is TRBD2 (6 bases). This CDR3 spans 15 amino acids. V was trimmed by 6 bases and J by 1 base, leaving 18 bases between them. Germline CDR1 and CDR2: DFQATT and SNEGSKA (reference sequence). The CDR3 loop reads CSAVGARESQETQYF. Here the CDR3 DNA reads TGCAGTGCGGTTGGAGCTCGGGAGAGCCAAGAGACCCAGTACTTC.

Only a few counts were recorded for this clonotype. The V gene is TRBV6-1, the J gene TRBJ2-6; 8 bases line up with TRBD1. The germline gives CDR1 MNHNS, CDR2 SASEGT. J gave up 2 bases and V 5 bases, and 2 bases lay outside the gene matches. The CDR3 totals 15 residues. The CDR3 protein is CASSKQGAGANVLTF. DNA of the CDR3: TGTGCCAGCAGTAAACAGGGGGCTGGGGCCAACGTCCTGACTTTC.

CDR3 sequence: CASKASSGEQILLYSNQPQHF. As DNA, the CDR3 is TGTGCCAGTAAAGCTTCTTCAGGAGAGCAAATATTATTATATAGCAATCAGCCCCAGCATTTT. V and J are TRBV19 and TRBJ1-5; no clear D. Trimming took 7 bases from V and 0 from J, leaving 31 bases between them. The CDR3 spans 21 residues. Per the germline V gene, CDR1 is LNHDA and CDR2 is SQIVND (reference sequence).

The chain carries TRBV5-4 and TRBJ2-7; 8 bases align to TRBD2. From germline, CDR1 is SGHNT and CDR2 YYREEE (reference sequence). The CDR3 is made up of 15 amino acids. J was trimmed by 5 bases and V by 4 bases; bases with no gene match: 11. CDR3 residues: CASSLRGGGLHEQYF. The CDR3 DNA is TGTGCCAGCAGCCTCCGGGGGGGGGGTCTCCACGAGCAGTACTTC.

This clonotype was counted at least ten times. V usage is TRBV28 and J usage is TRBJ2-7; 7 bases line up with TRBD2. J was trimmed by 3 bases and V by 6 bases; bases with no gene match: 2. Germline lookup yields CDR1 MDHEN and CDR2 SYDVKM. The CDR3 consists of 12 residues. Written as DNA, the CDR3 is TGTGCCAGCAGGTCTAGCGGCTACGAGCAGTACTTC. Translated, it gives CASRSSGYEQYF.

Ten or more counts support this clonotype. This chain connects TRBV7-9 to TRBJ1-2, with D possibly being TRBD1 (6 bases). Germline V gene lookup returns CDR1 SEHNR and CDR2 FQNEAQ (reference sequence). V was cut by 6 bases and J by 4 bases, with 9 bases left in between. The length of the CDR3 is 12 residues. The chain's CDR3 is CASSSDSYGYTF. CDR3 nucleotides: TGTGCCAGCAGTTCGGACAGCTATGGCTACACCTTC.

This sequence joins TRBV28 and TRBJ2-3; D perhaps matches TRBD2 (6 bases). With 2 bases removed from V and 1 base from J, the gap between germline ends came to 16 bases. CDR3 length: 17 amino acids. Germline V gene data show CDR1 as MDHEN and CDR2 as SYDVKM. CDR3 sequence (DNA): TGTGCCAGCAGTTTAGATCTCGGAAGGGAGGGCACAGATACGCAGTATTTT. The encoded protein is CASSLDLGREGTDTQYF.

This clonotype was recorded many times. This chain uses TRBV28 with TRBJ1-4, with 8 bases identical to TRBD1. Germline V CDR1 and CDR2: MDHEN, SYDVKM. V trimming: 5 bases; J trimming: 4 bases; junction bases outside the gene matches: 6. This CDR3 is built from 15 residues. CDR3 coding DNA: TGTGCCAGCAGTCTCAGGGGGCTGGGTAATGAAAAACTGTTTTTT. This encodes CASSLRGLGNEKLFF.

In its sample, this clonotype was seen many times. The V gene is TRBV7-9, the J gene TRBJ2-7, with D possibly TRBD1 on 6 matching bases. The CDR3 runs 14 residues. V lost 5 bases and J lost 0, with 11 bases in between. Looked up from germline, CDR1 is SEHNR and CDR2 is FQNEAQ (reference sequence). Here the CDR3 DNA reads TGTGCCAGCAGCCAATCGGACAGCTCCTACGAGCAGTACTTC. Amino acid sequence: CASSQSDSSYEQYF.

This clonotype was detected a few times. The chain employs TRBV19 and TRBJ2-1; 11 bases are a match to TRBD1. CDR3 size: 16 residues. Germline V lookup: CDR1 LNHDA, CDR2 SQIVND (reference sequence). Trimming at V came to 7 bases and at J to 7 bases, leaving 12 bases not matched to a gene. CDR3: CASTENRDRGVNEQFF. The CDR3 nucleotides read TGTGCCAGTACGGAAAACCGGGACAGGGGGGTGAATGAGCAGTTCTTC.